This TCR beta chain emerged from a study of blood T cell repertoires in COVID-19. Study-wide background: Acute and convalescent COVID-19 specimens originated in the United States, Italy and Spain. The cDNA or gDNA used as material had been derived from T cells, B-cell-depleted T cells, or PBMCs.

The CDR3 totals 12 residues. V gave up 5 bases and J gave up 9 bases, with 14 bases separating them. The germline V gene encodes CDR1 SGHVS and CDR2 FQNEAQ. As originally analysed: Estimates of nucleated cell counts were drawn from the amplification of reference gene primers. TCRdb keeps only in-frame clones here, not all; method: immunoSEQ multiplex PCR. V and J calls and clone size are copied from that table; D and trimming were computed from the DNA. The top ten clones hold less than 3% of a sample with around 260,000 clones, 86% of them seen once. Sequencing was performed on peripheral blood. This sequence was found in a woman aged 25 to 45 with active or convalescent COVID-19. The J gene is TRBJ2-7, the V gene TRBV7-8, with D maybe TRBD2 (5 bases). This chain's CDR3 is CASSRAASRQYF. DNA for the CDR3: TGTGCCAGCAGCCGAGCAGCTAGCAGGCAGTACTTC.